These T cell receptor beta chains were read from a single sample in a study of neurological immune-mediated disorders. In TCRdb, the 5' RACE reads were re-called with MiXCR into one record per CDR3 protein. The repertoire consists of roughly 65,000 distinct CDR3 sequences, with approximately 5.3% occurring once and the leading ten covering about 5.7%. The sequencing input was PBMCs. The receptor source for this set is a human donor with multiple sclerosis. The donor label of this sample is uncertain. CDR3s leave out the opening cysteine and the closing phenylalanine or tryptophan. Clone sizes are given selectively: once, few, many, or a class where the clone is expanded.

j_call: TRBJ2-1; v_call: TRBV5-1; clone_size: many; cdr3_aa: ASSLGTGYNEQF
j_call: TRBJ2-3; v_call: TRBV15; clone_size: many; cdr3_aa: ATSRGDRATDTQY
j_call: TRBJ2-7; v_call: TRBV28; clone_size: many; cdr3_aa: ASSYAGGQPPYEQY
j_call: TRBJ2-4; v_call: TRBV5-6; clone_size: many; cdr3_aa: ASSLGQGAQY
j_call: TRBJ1-2; v_call: TRBV12-5; clone_size: many; cdr3_aa: ASGLVPPPRTGNGYT
j_call: TRBJ2-2; v_call: TRBV29-1; clone_size: many; cdr3_aa: SVHLGGRNTGELF
j_call: TRBJ2-2; v_call: TRBV27; clone_size: -; cdr3_aa: ASSTFEGLHTGELF
j_call: TRBJ2-1; v_call: TRBV5-1; clone_size: many; cdr3_aa: ASSRAVNNEQF
j_call: TRBJ2-7; v_call: TRBV15; clone_size: many; cdr3_aa: ATSPGGQYEQY
j_call: TRBJ2-1; v_call: TRBV2; clone_size: many; cdr3_aa: ASSGRVSNDEQF
j_call: TRBJ1-1; v_call: TRBV5-6; clone_size: many; cdr3_aa: ASSLWRRETEAF
j_call: TRBJ1-2; v_call: TRBV5-1; clone_size: many; cdr3_aa: ASSLDLTGGNGYT
j_call: TRBJ2-5; v_call: TRBV7-9; clone_size: many; cdr3_aa: ASSLAQRRETQY
j_call: TRBJ2-3; v_call: TRBV11-2; clone_size: many; cdr3_aa: ASSLGFDTQY
j_call: TRBJ2-7; v_call: TRBV12-3/TRBV12-4; clone_size: many; cdr3_aa: ASSSGTGAYEQY
j_call: TRBJ2-7; v_call: TRBV25-1; clone_size: few; cdr3_aa: ASSPQSFGSYEQY
j_call: TRBJ2-7; v_call: TRBV10-3; clone_size: -; cdr3_aa: AISDSYGDRDHEQY
j_call: TRBJ2-3; v_call: TRBV24-1; clone_size: many; cdr3_aa: ATSDPRTEGDTQY
j_call: TRBJ2-7; v_call: TRBV4-1; clone_size: many; cdr3_aa: ASSQGTGGTYEQY
j_call: TRBJ1-4; v_call: TRBV18; clone_size: many; cdr3_aa: ASSLQSTGEKLF
j_call: TRBJ2-7; v_call: TRBV6-4; clone_size: many; cdr3_aa: ASSQPGQGHHEQY
j_call: TRBJ1-1; v_call: TRBV5-1; clone_size: -; cdr3_aa: ASSFSDLNTEAF
j_call: TRBJ2-3; v_call: TRBV18; clone_size: many; cdr3_aa: ASSPPVVQADTQY
j_call: TRBJ1-1; v_call: TRBV29-1; clone_size: many; cdr3_aa: SALTGSDAF
j_call: TRBJ1-3; v_call: TRBV10-3; clone_size: many; cdr3_aa: AIRPGNTIY
j_call: TRBJ2-5; v_call: TRBV5-5; clone_size: many; cdr3_aa: ASSFLGQGMETQY
j_call: TRBJ1-2; v_call: TRBV20-1; clone_size: many; cdr3_aa: SATSSGTDYGYT
j_call: TRBJ1-4; v_call: TRBV12-3/TRBV12-4; clone_size: many; cdr3_aa: ASSRGQGHEKLF
j_call: TRBJ1-1; v_call: TRBV20-1; clone_size: many; cdr3_aa: SARDIGKRGRRTEAF
j_call: TRBJ2-1; v_call: TRBV3-1; clone_size: few; cdr3_aa: ASSQVVGVEQF
j_call: TRBJ1-5; v_call: TRBV5-6; clone_size: many; cdr3_aa: ASSFGQGNTQPQH
j_call: TRBJ2-2; v_call: TRBV7-2; clone_size: many; cdr3_aa: ASSFFGGANTGELF
j_call: TRBJ2-1; v_call: TRBV5-1; clone_size: many; cdr3_aa: ASSFFASGGRNEQF
j_call: TRBJ2-7; v_call: TRBV20-1; clone_size: many; cdr3_aa: SASTSGGNSYEQY
j_call: TRBJ2-6; v_call: TRBV6-6; clone_size: many; cdr3_aa: ASSIRTYNRGKSSGANVLT
j_call: TRBJ2-3; v_call: TRBV7-3; clone_size: few; cdr3_aa: ASSFSGSTDTQY
j_call: TRBJ2-2; v_call: TRBV6-1; clone_size: -; cdr3_aa: ASNFRGRSTGELF
j_call: TRBJ1-2; v_call: TRBV6-1; clone_size: many; cdr3_aa: ASSGDSVLGSYT
j_call: TRBJ1-6; v_call: TRBV3-1; clone_size: many; cdr3_aa: ASSQGGENSPLH
j_call: TRBJ2-2; v_call: TRBV12-3/TRBV12-4; clone_size: many; cdr3_aa: ASSSQPGELF
j_call: TRBJ2-1; v_call: TRBV7-9; clone_size: many; cdr3_aa: ASSSGTGFVQF
j_call: TRBJ2-3; v_call: TRBV3-1; clone_size: -; cdr3_aa: ASSHRGGLETDTQY
j_call: TRBJ2-7; v_call: TRBV11-2; clone_size: many; cdr3_aa: ASSLYPTGAYEQY
j_call: TRBJ2-6; v_call: TRBV5-5; clone_size: many; cdr3_aa: ASSLLQLSGANVLT
j_call: TRBJ1-1; v_call: TRBV18; clone_size: few; cdr3_aa: ASSPLGQGTEAF
j_call: TRBJ2-1; v_call: TRBV20-1; clone_size: many; cdr3_aa: SARRGSYNEQF
j_call: TRBJ2-1; v_call: TRBV7-2; clone_size: -; cdr3_aa: ASSLDLEPKKF
j_call: TRBJ2-3; v_call: TRBV5-1; clone_size: many; cdr3_aa: ASSLSGTRGRTDTQY
j_call: TRBJ2-1; v_call: TRBV6-6; clone_size: many; cdr3_aa: ASSHAGTGPYSESNEQF
j_call: TRBJ2-3; v_call: TRBV20-1; clone_size: many; cdr3_aa: SARQGASTDTQY
j_call: TRBJ1-1; v_call: TRBV29-1; clone_size: many; cdr3_aa: SVVAVTEAF
j_call: TRBJ1-2; v_call: TRBV6-5; clone_size: many; cdr3_aa: ASRRATSSYGYT
j_call: TRBJ2-7; v_call: TRBV20-1; clone_size: many; cdr3_aa: SARPGTTYEQY